These 28 T cell receptor beta chains were all obtained from the same sample, sequenced in a study of shared clonotypes between healthy human individuals. Data came from immunoSEQ multiplex PCR; TCRdb stores just in-frame clones and leaves some out. This repertoire shows 2 million to 2.5 million clones, nearly 97% found once; its top ten account for 0.1% to 0.15%. The sample taken for sequencing was naive CD4+ T cells sorted from blood. As to subset: CD45RA+ positively selected. The receptors here all came from a young man in good health.

This chain links TRBV7-9 with TRBJ2-1, with D possibly matching TRBD2 (5 bases). Germline V CDR1 and CDR2: SEHNR, FQNEAQ (reference sequence). CDR3 size: 9 residues. V was shortened by 9 bases and J by 8 bases, with 5 bases between the two germline ends. As DNA, the CDR3 is TGTGCCAGGGGAGATGAGCAGTTCTTC. Amino acids: CARGDEQFF.

This rearrangement joins TRBV27 to TRBJ2-1, with a possible D match to TRBD2 (5 bases). V was cut by 7 bases and J by 10 bases, with 20 bases left in between. The CDR3 consists of 14 residues. The V gene's germline CDR1 is MNHEY and CDR2 SMNVEV (reference sequence). CDR3 coding DNA: TGTGCCAGCACCTCAGGCCTAGCCGAGACCGAGCAGTTCTTC. It is translated as CASTSGLAETEQFF.

This clone was counted once. The chain combines TRBV7-5 with TRBJ2-3; the table's TRBD1 call for D was not verified on the DNA. TRBV7-5 is shown as a pseudogene. The CDR3 is 15 residues long. CDR3 sequence: CARSLDRGGADTQYF. The CDR3 nucleotides are TGTGCCAGAAGCTTAGACAGGGGCGGCGCAGATACGCAGTATTTT.

CDR3 bases: TGCGCCAGCAGCCCTCCTTTTGGTACAAATGAAAAACTGTTTTTT. Translated: CASSPPFGTNEKLFF. V and J are TRBV4-1 and TRBJ1-4; D call uncertain. Germline-derived CDR1 and CDR2 are MGHRA and YSYEKL. The CDR3 contains 15 residues. Trimming stripped 4 bases from V and 5 bases from J, with 14 bases between.

Concerning this clone itself: This specimen includes other DNA sequences encoding the same CDR3. The chain is built from TRBV5-1 and TRBJ1-5; tentatively, D is TRBD1 (6 bases). Trimming took off 4 bases at V and 3 bases at J, with 11 bases between the two ends. The CDR3 spans 14 residues. The germline V gene encodes CDR1 SGHRS and CDR2 YFSETQ. The CDR3 sequence: CASSLGGANQPQHF. The CDR3 nucleotides are TGCGCCAGCAGCCTGGGGGGCGCCAATCAGCCCCAGCATTTT.

The chain uses TRBV7-9 and TRBJ2-1; 9 bases agree with TRBD1. Germline assignment: CDR1 SEHNR and CDR2 FQNEAQ (reference sequence). J was trimmed by 8 bases and V by 5 bases; bases with no gene match: 4. This CDR3 has 13 residues. The CDR3 loop is CASSPHRGHEQFF. The CDR3 nucleotides are TGTGCCAGCAGCCCTCACAGGGGGCATGAGCAGTTCTTC.

The V call is TRBV6-5, the J call TRBJ1-1; D not certain. Germline V gene sequence: CDR1 MNHEY, CDR2 SVGAGI. V was clipped by 4 bases and J by 0 bases, with 9 bases between them. The CDR3 spans 14 residues. CDR3 in amino acids: CASSSPNLNTEAFF. The DNA for the CDR3 is TGTGCCAGCAGTTCCCCGAACTTGAACACTGAAGCTTTCTTT.

The chain carries TRBV30 and TRBJ2-2; tentative D call: TRBD1 (6 bases). V was clipped by 3 bases and J by 5 bases, with 13 bases between them. This CDR3 spans 14 amino acids. Germline V CDR1 and CDR2: GTSNPN, SVGIG (reference sequence). CDR3 region: CAWSQLRGTGELFF. The CDR3, as DNA: TGTGCCTGGAGCCAACTCAGGGGAACCGGGGAGCTGTTTTTT.

DNA of the CDR3: TGTGCCAGTAAAGAACAGGGGGCTGCCGATACGCAGTATTTT. It specifies CASKEQGAADTQYF. The V gene is TRBV19, the J gene TRBJ2-3, with 9 bases that match TRBD1. The CDR3 sequence is 14 residues long. V lost 7 bases to trimming and J lost 6 bases; unmatched junction nucleotides: 8. Germline CDR1 LNHDA, CDR2 SQIVND (reference sequence).

The CDR3 spells CASSARQGGPTEAFF. DNA for the CDR3: TGCGCCAGCAGTGCTCGACAAGGGGGCCCCACTGAAGCTTTCTTT. This chain connects TRBV10-1 to TRBJ1-1; 7 bases are a match to TRBD1. The CDR3 contains 15 residues. CDR1 and CDR2 from the germline V gene are WNHNN and SYGVQD (reference sequence). Trimming cost V 4 bases and J 4 bases; bases outside gene matches: 9.

J is TRBJ1-3 and V is TRBV9; D gene unclear. The CDR3 length is 17 residues. V was trimmed by 0 bases and J by 0 bases, leaving 13 bases between them. Germline CDR1 SGDLS, CDR2 YYNGEE. Here the CDR3 DNA reads TGTGCCAGCAGCGTAGAGGCATATGGTTCCTCTGGAAACACCATATATTTT. It encodes CASSVEAYGSSGNTIYF.

A few counts support this clone. The chain uses TRBV18 and TRBJ2-3; perhaps TRBD2 as D (6 bases). The CDR3 has 14 residues. Between the trimmed V and J ends, which lost 0 bases and 6 bases, there was a span of 10 bases. Germline V lookup: CDR1 KGHSH, CDR2 LQKENI. CDR3 protein: CASSPPSAGDTQYF. In DNA form, the CDR3 reads TGTGCCAGCTCACCACCCAGCGCGGGGGATACGCAGTATTTT.

The chain's CDR3 is CARGQGGAYEQYF. The CDR3 bases are TGTGCCAGGGGACAGGGTGGTGCCTACGAGCAGTACTTC. The chain joins TRBV2 to TRBJ2-7, with TRBD1 matching 9 bases. Trimming took 9 bases from V and 2 from J; bases not matched to a gene: 5. Germline loops: CDR1 SNHLY, CDR2 FYNNEI. CDR3 length: 13 amino acids.

This chain joins TRBV5-1 and TRBJ1-1, with D unclear. The germline V gene has CDR1 SGHRS and CDR2 YFSETQ. The germline V and J ends were trimmed by 0 bases and 5 bases, with 14 bases remaining between them. This CDR3 has 15 residues. The CDR3 DNA is TGCGCCAGCAGCTTGGTTGGTGGCGGCGGGACTGAAGCTTTCTTT. Residues: CASSLVGGGGTEAFF.

This rearrangement joins TRBV6-1 to TRBJ1-5; 7 nucleotides agree with TRBD1. Germline V gene lookup returns CDR1 MNHNS and CDR2 SASEGT. The CDR3 loop spans 14 amino acids. V shed 5 bases, J shed 4 bases, and the junction held 5 bases outside the gene matches. The CDR3 sequence is CASSSETGNQPQHF. CDR3 in DNA: TGTGCCAGCAGTTCAGAGACAGGGAATCAGCCCCAGCATTTT.

This chain connects TRBV23-1 to TRBJ1-4, with D hard to call. TRBV23-1 is flagged as an ORF with uncertain function. The V end lost 3 bases, the J end lost 5 bases, and 22 bases lay between the germline ends. The CDR3 is made up of 18 amino acids. CDR3 sequence (DNA): TGCGCCAGCAGTCACCCCCGGAAAGGGCACACCGAGAATGAAAAACTGTTTTTT. It encodes CASSHPRKGHTENEKLFF.

The J gene is TRBJ1-1, the V gene TRBV28; 7 bases map to TRBD1. This CDR3 has 15 amino acids. V lost 5 bases, J lost 4 bases, and 10 bases stayed unmatched. Per germline, CDR1 MDHEN and CDR2 SYDVKM. CDR3 sequence: CASSIRQGGSTEAFF. The CDR3 coding sequence is TGTGCCAGCAGTATACGACAGGGAGGTAGCACTGAAGCTTTCTTT.

This chain connects TRBV5-4 to TRBJ2-2; TRBD2 matches at 10 bases. CDR3 size: 17 residues. CDR1 SGHNT and CDR2 YYREEE come from the germline V gene (reference sequence). V gave up 0 bases and J gave up 4 bases; unmatched junction bases: 6. Here the CDR3 DNA reads TGTGCCAGCAGCTTGGCGAGCGGGAGGGCCTCCACCGGGGAGCTGTTTTTT. Protein product: CASSLASGRASTGELFF.

This clone was picked up one time. The chain employs TRBV6-1 and TRBJ1-5, with D possibly matching TRBD1 (6 bases). With 8 bases removed from V and 6 bases from J, the gap between germline ends came to 11 bases. The CDR3 loop spans 12 amino acids. The germline V gene has CDR1 MNHNS and CDR2 SASEGT. CDR3: CASLGGSQPQHF. CDR3 nucleotide sequence: TGTGCCAGCTTAGGGGGGAGTCAGCCCCAGCATTTT.

The chain has TRBV30 and TRBJ1-4; D ambiguous. CDR3 length equals 16 residues. V dropped 3 bases and J dropped 0 bases, with 14 bases sitting between them. Germline CDR1 is GTSNPN and CDR2 is SVGIG (reference sequence). The CDR3, as DNA: TGTGCCTGGAGCGTAGGTTTTGGTGCAACTAATGAAAAACTGTTTTTT. It translates to CAWSVGFGATNEKLFF.

The rearrangement links TRBV7-9 to TRBJ1-6; TRBD1 is a possible D gene (6 bases). V dropped 0 bases and J dropped 6 bases, with 12 bases sitting between them. There are 16 residues in the CDR3. Per germline, CDR1 SEHNR and CDR2 FQNEAQ (reference sequence). CDR3 nucleotides: TGTGCCAGCAGCTTAGCCCGAGGACAGCCTAATTCACCCCTCCACTTT. It translates to CASSLARGQPNSPLHF.

This clone was seen only once. The V call is TRBV5-4, the J call TRBJ2-3; TRBD1 is a possible D gene (5 bases). CDR1 is SGHNT and CDR2 is YYREEE in the germline V gene (reference sequence). The V and J ends lost 4 bases and 3 bases respectively, with 9 bases between them. The CDR3 totals 13 residues. CDR3: CASSAAGTDTQYF. Written as DNA, the CDR3 is TGTGCCAGCAGCGCTGCAGGGACAGATACGCAGTATTTT.

The genes are TRBV9 and TRBJ1-2; D is perhaps TRBD1 (6 bases). Trimming removed 0 bases at V and 8 bases at J, with 17 bases between. Germline CDR1 SGDLS, CDR2 YYNGEE. The CDR3 length is 15 residues. The CDR3 DNA sequence: TGTGCCAGCAGCGTAGGGGGACAACAACCCAGCGGCTACACCTTC. It codes for CASSVGGQQPSGYTF.

This clone was found once. The gene calls are TRBV19 and TRBJ1-5; no definite D call. Trimming pared 3 bases from V and 3 bases from J, leaving 6 bases between. This CDR3 region has 13 residues. Germline loops: CDR1 LNHDA, CDR2 SQIVND (reference sequence). In nucleotides, the CDR3 is TGTGCCAGTAGTATCCCGCTCAATCAGCCCCAGCATTTT. Amino acid sequence: CASSIPLNQPQHF. Drawing the rest from reference TRBV19 and TRBJ1-5, the complete variable domain is DGGITQSPKYLFRKEGQNVTLSCEQNLNHDAMYWYRQDPGQGLRLIYYSQIVNDFQKGDIAEGYSVSREKKESFPLTVTSAQKNPTAFYLCASSIPLNQPQHFGDGTRLSIL.

This clone has only one observation. The J gene is TRBJ2-5, the V gene TRBV30; D unresolved. V lost 2 bases, J lost 4 bases, and 14 bases lay in between. This CDR3 spans 14 amino acids. Germline lookup yields CDR1 GTSNPN and CDR2 SVGIG (reference sequence). The CDR3 bases are TGTGCCTGGAGTTCCAGACCAAGCAGAGAGACCCAGTACTTC. Translating gives CAWSSRPSRETQYF. The full variable domain, rest sourced from reference TRBV30 and TRBJ2-5, is SQTIHQWPATLVQPVGSPLSLECTVEGTSNPNLYWYRQAAGRGLQLLFYSVGIGQISSEVPQNLSASRPQDRQFILSSKKLLLSDSGFYLCAWSSRPSRETQYFGPGTRLLVL.

The gene calls are TRBV6-1 and TRBJ2-1, with TRBD1 identical over 7 bases. With 5 bases clipped from V and 2 bases from J, the junction kept 3 bases outside the gene matches. Per germline, CDR1 MNHNS and CDR2 SASEGT. This CDR3 spans 14 amino acids. CDR3 sequence reads: CASSQTGPYNEQFF. The DNA for the CDR3 is TGTGCCAGCAGTCAGACAGGGCCCTACAATGAGCAGTTCTTC.

The chain couples TRBV5-1 to TRBJ2-7, with 12 bases fitting TRBD2. The trim removed 5 bases at V and 5 bases at J, leaving 5 bases unmatched. There are 14 residues in the CDR3. CDR1 SGHRS and CDR2 YFSETQ come from the germline V gene. The CDR3 spells CASSLRTSGDEQYF. CDR3 DNA sequence: TGCGCCAGCAGTCTTAGGACTAGCGGGGACGAGCAGTACTTC.

The chain couples TRBV6-5 to TRBJ2-5; 7 bases align to TRBD1. This CDR3 has 15 amino acids. V dropped 3 bases and J dropped 1; count of bases not matched to a gene: 5. In germline, CDR1 is MNHEY, CDR2 SVGAGI. CDR3: CASSYFGTVQETQYF. CDR3 DNA sequence: TGTGCCAGCAGTTATTTCGGGACAGTCCAAGAGACCCAGTACTTC.